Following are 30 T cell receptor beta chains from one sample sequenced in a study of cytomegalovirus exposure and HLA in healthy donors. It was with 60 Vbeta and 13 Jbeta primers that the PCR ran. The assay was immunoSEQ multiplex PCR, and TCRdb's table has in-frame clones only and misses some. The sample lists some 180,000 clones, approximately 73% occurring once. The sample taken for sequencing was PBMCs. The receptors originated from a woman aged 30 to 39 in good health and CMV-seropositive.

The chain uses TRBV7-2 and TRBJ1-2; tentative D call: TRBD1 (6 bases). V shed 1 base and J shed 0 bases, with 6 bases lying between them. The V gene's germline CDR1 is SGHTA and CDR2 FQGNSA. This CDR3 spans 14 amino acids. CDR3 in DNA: TGTGCCAGCAGCTTAGAGGGGGCTAACTATGGCTACACCTTC. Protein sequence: CASSLEGANYGYTF.

CDR3 bases: TGTGCCAGCTCAACATACCAGGTCTCTGGGGCCAACGTCCTGACTTTC. Protein product: CASSTYQVSGANVLTF. The rearrangement joins TRBV18 to TRBJ2-6; D uncertain. Trimming took 5 bases from V and 0 from J, leaving 11 bases between them. CDR1 KGHSH and CDR2 LQKENI come from the germline V gene. The CDR3 has 16 residues.

CDR3 bases: TGCGCCAGCAGTGAGCGACAGAACTACGAGCAGTACTTC. It yields the protein CASSERQNYEQYF. The rearrangement uses TRBV10-2 and TRBJ2-5; the D gene is possibly TRBD1 (5 bases). Gene TRBJ2-7 matches the end of the DNA better, so the J call may be wrong. The CDR3 consists of 13 residues. Germline V lookup: CDR1 WSHSY, CDR2 SAAADI.

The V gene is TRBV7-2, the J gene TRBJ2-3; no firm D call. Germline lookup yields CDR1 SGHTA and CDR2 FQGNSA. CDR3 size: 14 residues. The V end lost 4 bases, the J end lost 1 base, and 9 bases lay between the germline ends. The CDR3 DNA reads TGTGCCAGCAGCTGGAGCGCCCGCACAGATACGCAGTATTTT. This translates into CASSWSARTDTQYF. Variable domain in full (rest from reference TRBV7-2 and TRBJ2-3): GAGVSQSPSNKVTEKGKDVELRCDPISGHTALYWYRQSLGQGLEFLIYFQGNSAPDKSGLPSDRFSAERTGGSVSTLTIQRTQQEDSAVYLCASSWSARTDTQYFGPGTRLTVL.

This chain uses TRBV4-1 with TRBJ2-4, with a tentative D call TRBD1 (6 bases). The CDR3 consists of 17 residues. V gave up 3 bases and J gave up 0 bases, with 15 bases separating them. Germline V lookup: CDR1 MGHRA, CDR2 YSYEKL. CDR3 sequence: CASSQGPGTKAKNIQYF. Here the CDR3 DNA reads TGCGCCAGCAGCCAGGGTCCCGGGACAAAAGCCAAAAACATTCAGTACTTC.

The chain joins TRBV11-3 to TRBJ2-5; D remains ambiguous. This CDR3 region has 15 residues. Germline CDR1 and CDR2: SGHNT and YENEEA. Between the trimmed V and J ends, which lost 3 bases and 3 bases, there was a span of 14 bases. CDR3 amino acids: CASSFAPWAEETQYF. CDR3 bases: TGTGCCAGCAGCTTTGCCCCGTGGGCAGAAGAGACCCAGTACTTC. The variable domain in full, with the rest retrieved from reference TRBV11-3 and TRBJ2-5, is EAGVVQSPRYKIIEKKQPVAFWCNPISGHNTLYWYLQNLGQGPELLIRYENEEAVDDSQLPKDRFSAERLKGVDSTLKIQPAELGDSAVYLCASSFAPWAEETQYFGPGTRLLVL.

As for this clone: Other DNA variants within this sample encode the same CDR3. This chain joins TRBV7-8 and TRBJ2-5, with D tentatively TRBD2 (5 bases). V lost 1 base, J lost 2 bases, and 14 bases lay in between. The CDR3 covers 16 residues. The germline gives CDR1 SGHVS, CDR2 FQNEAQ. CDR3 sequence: CASSLVVAGGQETQYF. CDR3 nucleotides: TGTGCCAGCAGCTTAGTAGTTGCGGGCGGTCAAGAGACCCAGTACTTC.

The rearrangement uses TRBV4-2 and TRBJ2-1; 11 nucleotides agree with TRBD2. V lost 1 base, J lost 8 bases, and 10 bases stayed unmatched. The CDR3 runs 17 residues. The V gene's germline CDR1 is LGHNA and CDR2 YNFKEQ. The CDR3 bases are TGTGCCAGCAGCCAAGGCCTTACTAGCGGGGGAATAGATGAGCAGTTCTTC. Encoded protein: CASSQGLTSGGIDEQFF.

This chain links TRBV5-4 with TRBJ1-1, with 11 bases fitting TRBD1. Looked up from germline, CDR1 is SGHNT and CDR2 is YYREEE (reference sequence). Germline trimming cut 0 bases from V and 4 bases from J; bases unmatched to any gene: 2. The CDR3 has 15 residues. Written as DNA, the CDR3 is TGTGCCAGCAGCTTGGGAGGGACAGGGGGCACTGAAGCTTTCTTT. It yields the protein CASSLGGTGGTEAFF.

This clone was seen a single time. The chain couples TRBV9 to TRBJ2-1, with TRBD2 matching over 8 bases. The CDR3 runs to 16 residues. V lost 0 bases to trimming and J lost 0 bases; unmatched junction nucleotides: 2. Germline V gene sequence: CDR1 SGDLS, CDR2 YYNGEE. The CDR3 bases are TGTGCCAGCAGCGTAGACGGGGGGGGCTCCTACAATGAGCAGTTCTTC. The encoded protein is CASSVDGGGSYNEQFF. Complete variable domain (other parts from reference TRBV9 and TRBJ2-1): DSGVTQTPKHLITATGQRVTLRCSPRSGDLSVYWYQQSLDQGLQFLIQYYNGEERAKGNILERFSAQQFPDLHSELNLSSLELGDSALYFCASSVDGGGSYNEQFFGPGTRLTVL.

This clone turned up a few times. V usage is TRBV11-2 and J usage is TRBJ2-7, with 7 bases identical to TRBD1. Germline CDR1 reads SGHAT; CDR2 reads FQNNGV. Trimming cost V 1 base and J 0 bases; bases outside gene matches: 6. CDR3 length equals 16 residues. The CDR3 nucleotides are TGTGCCAGCAGCTTAGGAGAGGGACAGAGCTCCTACGAGCAGTACTTC. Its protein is CASSLGEGQSSYEQYF.

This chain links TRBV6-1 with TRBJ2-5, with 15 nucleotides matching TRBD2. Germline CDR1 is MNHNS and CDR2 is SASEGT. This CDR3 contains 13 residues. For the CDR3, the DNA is TGTGCTGGACTAGCGGGGGGGCAGGAGACCCAGTACTTC. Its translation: CAGLAGGQETQYF.

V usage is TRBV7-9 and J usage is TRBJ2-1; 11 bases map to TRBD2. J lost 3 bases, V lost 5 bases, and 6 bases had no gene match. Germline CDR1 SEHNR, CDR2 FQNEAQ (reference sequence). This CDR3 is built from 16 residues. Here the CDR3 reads CASSPRGTSGYNEQFF. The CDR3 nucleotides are TGTGCCAGCAGCCCTAGAGGGACTAGCGGCTACAATGAGCAGTTCTTC.

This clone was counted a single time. CDR3 DNA: TGTGCCAGCAGCCGACAGGGGATAACCCAAGAGACCCAGTACTTC. This translates into CASSRQGITQETQYF. The chain recombines TRBV5-8 with TRBJ2-5, with 8 bases that match TRBD1. Looked up from germline, CDR1 is SGHTS and CDR2 is YDEGEE. The CDR3 sequence is 15 residues long. The trim removed 4 bases at V and 1 base at J, leaving 6 bases unmatched.

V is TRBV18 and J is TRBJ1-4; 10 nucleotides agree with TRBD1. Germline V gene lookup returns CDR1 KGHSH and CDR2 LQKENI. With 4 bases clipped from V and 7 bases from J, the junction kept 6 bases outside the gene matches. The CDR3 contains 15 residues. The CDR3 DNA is TGTGCCAGCTCACTACGCGGGACAGGGGTTGAAAAACTGTTTTTT. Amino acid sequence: CASSLRGTGVEKLFF.

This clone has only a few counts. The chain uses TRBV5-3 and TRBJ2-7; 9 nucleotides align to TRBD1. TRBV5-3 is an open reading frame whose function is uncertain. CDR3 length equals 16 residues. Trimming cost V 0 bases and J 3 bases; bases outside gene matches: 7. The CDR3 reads CARSLDRGLYNYEQYF. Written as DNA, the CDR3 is TGTGCCAGAAGCTTGGACAGGGGGCTTTACAACTACGAGCAGTACTTC.

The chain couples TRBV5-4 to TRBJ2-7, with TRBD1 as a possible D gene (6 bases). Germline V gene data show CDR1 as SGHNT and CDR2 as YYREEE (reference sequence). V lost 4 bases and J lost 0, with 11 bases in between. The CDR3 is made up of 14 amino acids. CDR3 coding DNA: TGTGCCAGCAGCATTGACAGGAGCTCCTACGAGCAGTACTTC. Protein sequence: CASSIDRSSYEQYF.

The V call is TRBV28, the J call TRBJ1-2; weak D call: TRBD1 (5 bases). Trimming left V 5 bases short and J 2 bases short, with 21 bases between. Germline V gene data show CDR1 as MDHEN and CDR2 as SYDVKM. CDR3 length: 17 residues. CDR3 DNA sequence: TGTGCCAGCAGTCCTGCCGGATGGCAGGGAAAGAACTATGGCTACACCTTC. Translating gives CASSPAGWQGKNYGYTF.

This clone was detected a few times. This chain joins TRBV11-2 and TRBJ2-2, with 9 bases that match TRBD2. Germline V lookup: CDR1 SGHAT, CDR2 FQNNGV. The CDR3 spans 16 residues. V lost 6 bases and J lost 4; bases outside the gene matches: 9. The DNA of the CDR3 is TGTGCCAGCAGATCGGCGGGGGGGCGAGGCACCGGGGAGCTGTTTTTT. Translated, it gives CASRSAGGRGTGELFF.

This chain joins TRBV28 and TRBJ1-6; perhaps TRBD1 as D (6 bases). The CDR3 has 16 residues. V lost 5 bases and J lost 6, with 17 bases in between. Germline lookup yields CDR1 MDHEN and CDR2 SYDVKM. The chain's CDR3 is CASSLPRGGGNSPLHF. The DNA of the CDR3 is TGTGCCAGCAGTCTCCCCCGGGGAGGGGGTAATTCACCCCTCCACTTT. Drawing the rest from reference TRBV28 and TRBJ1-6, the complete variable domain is DVKVTQSSRYLVKRTGEKVFLECVQDMDHENMFWYRQDPGLGLRLIYFSYDVKMKEKGDIPEGYSVSREKKERFSLILESASTNQTSMYLCASSLPRGGGNSPLHFGNGTRLTVT.

The DNA for the CDR3 is TGTGCCAGCAGCTCGGAGAGGGGGCTCGAGCAGTACTTC. It is translated as CASSSERGLEQYF. The chain links TRBV7-2 to TRBJ2-7; 7 bases fit TRBD1. This CDR3 is built from 13 residues. Trimming cost V 4 bases and J 6 bases; bases outside gene matches: 6. Germline V gene lookup returns CDR1 SGHTA and CDR2 FQGNSA. Full variable domain (missing parts from reference TRBV7-2 and TRBJ2-7): GAGVSQSPSNKVTEKGKDVELRCDPISGHTALYWYRQSLGQGLEFLIYFQGNSAPDKSGLPSDRFSAERTGGSVSTLTIQRTQQEDSAVYLCASSSERGLEQYFGPGTRLTVT.

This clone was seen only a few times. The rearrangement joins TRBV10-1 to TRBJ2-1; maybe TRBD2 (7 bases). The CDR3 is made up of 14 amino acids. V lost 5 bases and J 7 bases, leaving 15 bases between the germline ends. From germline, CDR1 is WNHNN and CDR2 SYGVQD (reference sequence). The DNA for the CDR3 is TGCGCCAGCAGTCTCGGGGGGCCGGGGAATGAGCAGTTCTTC. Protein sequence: CASSLGGPGNEQFF.

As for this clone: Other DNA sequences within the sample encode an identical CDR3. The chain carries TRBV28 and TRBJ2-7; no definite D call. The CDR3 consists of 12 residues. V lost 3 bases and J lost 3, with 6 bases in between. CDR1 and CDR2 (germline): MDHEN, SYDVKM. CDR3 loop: CASSLLSYEQYF. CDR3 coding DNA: TGTGCCAGCAGTTTGTTGAGCTACGAGCAGTACTTC.

The CDR3 nucleotides read TGTGCCAGCAGTGCCCCTAGGGGCCCCCGGGCAGATACGCAGTATTTT. It codes for CASSAPRGPRADTQYF. The chain recombines TRBV2 with TRBJ2-3; D possibly corresponds to TRBD1 (5 bases). Trimming left V 4 bases short and J 4 bases short, with 18 bases between. Per the germline V gene, CDR1 is SNHLY and CDR2 is FYNNEI. CDR3 length: 16 amino acids.

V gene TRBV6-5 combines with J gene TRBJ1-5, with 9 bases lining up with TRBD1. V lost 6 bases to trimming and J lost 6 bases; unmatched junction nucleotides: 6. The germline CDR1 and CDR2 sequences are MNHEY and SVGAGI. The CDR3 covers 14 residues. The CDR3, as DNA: TGTGCCAGCAGCCTACAGGGGGCGGCTCAGCCCCAGCATTTT. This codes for CASSLQGAAQPQHF.

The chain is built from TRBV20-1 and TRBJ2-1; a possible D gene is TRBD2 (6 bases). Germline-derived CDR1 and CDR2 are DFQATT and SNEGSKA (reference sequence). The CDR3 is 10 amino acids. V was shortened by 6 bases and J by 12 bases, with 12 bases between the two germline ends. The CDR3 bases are TGCAGTGCGACGACTAGTGGGCAGTTCTTC. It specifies CSATTSGQFF.

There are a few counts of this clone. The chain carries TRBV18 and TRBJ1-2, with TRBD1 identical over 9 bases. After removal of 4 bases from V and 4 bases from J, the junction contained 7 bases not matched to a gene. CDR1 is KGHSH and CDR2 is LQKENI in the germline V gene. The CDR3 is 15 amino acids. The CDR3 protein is CASSLQGAESYGYTF. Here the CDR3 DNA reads TGTGCCAGCTCACTACAGGGGGCGGAAAGCTATGGCTACACCTTC.

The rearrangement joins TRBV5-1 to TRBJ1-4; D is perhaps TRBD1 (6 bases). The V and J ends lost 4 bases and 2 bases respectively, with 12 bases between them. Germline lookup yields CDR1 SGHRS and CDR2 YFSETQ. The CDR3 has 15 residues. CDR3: CASSGRGNTNEKLFF. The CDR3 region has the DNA TGCGCCAGCAGCGGGAGGGGGAATACTAATGAAAAACTGTTTTTT.

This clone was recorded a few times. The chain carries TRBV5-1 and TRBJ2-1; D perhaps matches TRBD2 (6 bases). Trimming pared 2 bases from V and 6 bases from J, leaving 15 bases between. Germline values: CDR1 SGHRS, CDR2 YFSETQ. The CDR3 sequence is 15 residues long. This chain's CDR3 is CASSFLTSSGNEQFF. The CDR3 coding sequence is TGCGCCAGCAGCTTCCTCACTAGCAGCGGCAATGAGCAGTTCTTC.

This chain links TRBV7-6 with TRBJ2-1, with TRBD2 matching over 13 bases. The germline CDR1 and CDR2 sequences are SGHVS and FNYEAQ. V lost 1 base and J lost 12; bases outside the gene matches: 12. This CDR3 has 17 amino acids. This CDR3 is CASSLDRTSGGGHGQFF. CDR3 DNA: TGTGCCAGCAGCTTAGACCGAACTAGCGGGGGGGGGCATGGGCAGTTCTTC.